The 28 T cell receptor beta chains below were found in one sample sequenced in a study of control samples from healthy donors and cancer patients. The assay was immunoSEQ multiplex PCR, and TCRdb's table has in-frame clones only and misses some. The sample holds roughly 120,000 clones, 85% to 95% seen once. The specimen sequenced was PBMCs. These receptors all come from a man aged 45-65 years with head and neck cancer.

The rearrangement joins TRBV24-1 to TRBJ2-6; tentatively, D is TRBD1 (6 bases). V shed 10 bases and J shed 0 bases, with 15 bases lying between them. The germline V gene has CDR1 KGHDR and CDR2 SFDVKD. CDR3 length equals 16 residues. The CDR3 sequence is CATSTGMTSGANVLTF. DNA of the CDR3: TGTGCCACAAGCACAGGGATGACCTCTGGGGCCAACGTCCTGACTTTC.

About this clone itself: Different DNA sequences within this sample yield the same CDR3. The V gene is TRBV12-3 or TRBV12-4, the J gene TRBJ2-5; TRBD2 is a possible D gene (6 bases). The CDR3 contains 13 residues. V shed 3 bases and J shed 2 bases, with 7 bases lying between them. This CDR3 is CASSLRGQETQYF. CDR3 in DNA: TGTGCCAGCAGTTTGCGGGGTCAAGAGACCCAGTACTTC.

V is TRBV5-1 and J is TRBJ2-3; TRBD1 aligns across 8 bases. The CDR3 runs to 13 residues. J lost 6 bases, V lost 4 bases, and 4 bases had no gene match. The germline CDR1 and CDR2 sequences are SGHRS and YFSETQ. This CDR3 is CASSADRVDTQYF. DNA of the CDR3: TGCGCCAGCAGCGCGGACAGGGTCGATACGCAGTATTTT.

The V call is TRBV28, the J call TRBJ2-7; D possibly uses TRBD1 or TRBD2 (5 bases each). With 7 bases removed from V and 7 bases from J, the gap between germline ends came to 17 bases. The CDR3 runs to 13 residues. The germline gives CDR1 MDHEN, CDR2 SYDVKM. CDR3: CASNQGPQREQYF. CDR3 nucleotide sequence: TGTGCCAGCAACCAGGGACCCCAACGGGAGCAGTACTTC.

The gene calls are TRBV28 and TRBJ2-7; a weak D match, TRBD1 (6 bases). Germline V gives CDR1 MDHEN, CDR2 SYDVKM. The CDR3 contains 12 residues. V was clipped by 7 bases and J by 3 bases, with 10 bases between them. The DNA of the CDR3 is TGTGCCAGCACCGCGGACAGCTACGAGCAGTACTTC. It codes for CASTADSYEQYF.

The chain recombines TRBV28 with TRBJ1-1; D call uncertain. In germline, CDR1 is MDHEN, CDR2 SYDVKM. CDR3 length: 17 residues. The V end was cut by 2 bases, the J end by 1 base, with 17 bases between. The CDR3 sequence is CASSLGFNGGSNTEAFF. The CDR3 DNA reads as TGTGCCAGCAGTTTAGGTTTTAACGGTGGATCGAACACTGAAGCTTTCTTT.

V usage is TRBV6-5 and J usage is TRBJ1-2; TRBD1 might be the D (6 bases). V was cut by 10 bases and J by 7 bases, with 13 bases left in between. Germline lookup yields CDR1 MNHEY and CDR2 SVGAGI. CDR3 length: 11 amino acids. The CDR3 is CATQGGGGYTF. The CDR3 DNA is TGTGCCACGCAAGGGGGAGGTGGCTACACCTTC.

The chain recombines TRBV24-1 with TRBJ2-1; 7 bases are a match to TRBD1. Germline lookup yields CDR1 KGHDR and CDR2 SFDVKD. J gave up 8 bases and V 4 bases, and 4 bases lay outside the gene matches. The CDR3 extends over 13 amino acids. CDR3 in DNA: TGTGCCACCAGTGACCCGACAGGGCATGAGCAGTTCTTC. Its translation: CATSDPTGHEQFF.

The chain uses TRBV30 and TRBJ2-4; D perhaps matches TRBD2 (5 bases). This CDR3 spans 14 amino acids. V lost 4 bases and J 0 bases, leaving 10 bases between the germline ends. CDR1 and CDR2 from the germline V gene are GTSNPN and SVGIG (reference sequence). The CDR3 nucleotides are TGTGCCTGGACCCTCGAGGGAGCCAAAAACATTCAGTACTTC. It translates to CAWTLEGAKNIQYF.

The V gene is TRBV19, the J gene TRBJ2-1; TRBD1 matches 7 bases. The CDR3 is 14 amino acids. Trimming took 4 bases from V and 5 from J; bases not matched to a gene: 5. Per germline, CDR1 LNHDA and CDR2 SQIVND (reference sequence). The CDR3 nucleotides are TGTGCCAGTAGTACAGGGGGTAAGGACAATGAGCAGTTCTTC. This sequence encodes CASSTGGKDNEQFF.

The rearrangement uses TRBV2 and TRBJ1-1; 11 bases are a match to TRBD1. V was pared by 7 bases and J by 0 bases, with 7 bases of the junction left unmatched. CDR1 is SNHLY, CDR2 FYNNEI, per germline. There are 16 residues in the CDR3. CDR3 loop: CASNIGDRGMNTEAFF. CDR3 DNA: TGTGCCAGCAACATCGGGGACAGGGGGATGAACACTGAAGCTTTCTTT.

The chain carries TRBV18 and TRBJ2-7; 10 bases align to TRBD2. The CDR3 runs to 18 residues. In germline, CDR1 is KGHSH, CDR2 LQKENI. V lost 3 bases to trimming and J lost 4 bases; unmatched junction nucleotides: 15. The CDR3 spells CASSPKYDFLAGAYEQYF. CDR3 nucleotides: TGTGCCAGCTCACCGAAATATGATTTCCTAGCGGGGGCGTACGAGCAGTACTTC.

The chain joins TRBV6-4 to TRBJ1-1; the D is unclear. Per the germline V gene, CDR1 is MRHNA and CDR2 is SNTAGT. The CDR3 runs 13 residues. With 0 bases removed from V and 5 bases from J, the gap between germline ends came to 7 bases. The CDR3 coding sequence is TGTGCCAGCAGTGACTCGTCCCAAACTGAAGCTTTCTTT. The encoded protein is CASSDSSQTEAFF.

The chain joins TRBV7-2 to TRBJ2-5; maybe TRBD1 (5 bases). The CDR3 is 15 residues long. Germline V gene data show CDR1 as SGHTA and CDR2 as FQGNSA. V shed 1 base and J shed 1 base, with 10 bases lying between them. The CDR3 DNA follows: TGTGCCAGCAGCTTAGATGGGGCAGTCCAAGAGACCCAGTACTTC. Translation gives CASSLDGAVQETQYF.

A single count supports this clone. The V gene is TRBV5-1, the J gene TRBJ1-1; D is possibly TRBD1 (6 bases). Germline loops: CDR1 SGHRS, CDR2 YFSETQ. This CDR3 spans 15 amino acids. Between the trimmed V and J ends, which lost 4 bases and 2 bases, there was a span of 15 bases. The chain's CDR3 is CASSVRQDGNTEAFF. The CDR3 DNA sequence: TGCGCCAGCAGCGTGAGACAGGATGGTAACACTGAAGCTTTCTTT. Full variable domain (outside the CDR3, taken from reference TRBV5-1 and TRBJ1-1): KAGVTQTPRYLIKTRGQQVTLSCSPISGHRSVSWYQQTPGQGLQFLFEYFSETQRNKGNFPGRFSGRQFSNSRSEMNVSTLELGDSALYLCASSVRQDGNTEAFFGQGTRLTVV.

The J gene is TRBJ2-7, the V gene TRBV4-3; tentative D call: TRBD2 (6 bases). Germline values: CDR1 LGHNA, CDR2 YSLEER. Trimming took 4 bases from V and 6 from J, leaving 19 bases between them. The CDR3 is 15 residues long. CDR3 region: CASSPSGGLRSEQYF. The CDR3 bases are TGCGCCAGCAGCCCTTCCGGGGGATTGAGAAGCGAGCAGTACTTC.

The chain links TRBV5-4 to TRBJ2-7; 7 bases map to TRBD2. In germline, CDR1 is SGHNT, CDR2 YYREEE (reference sequence). This CDR3 contains 15 residues. V dropped 1 base and J dropped 2; count of bases not matched to a gene: 6. The CDR3 bases are TGTGCCAGCAGCTTGTCCCAGGGAGGGCCCTACGAGCAGTACTTC. As protein: CASSLSQGGPYEQYF.

This clone was detected only a few times. This rearrangement joins TRBV13 to TRBJ2-7; TRBD1 agrees at 8 bases. The CDR3 has 15 residues. The trim removed 2 bases at V and 3 bases at J, leaving 6 bases unmatched. Germline values: CDR1 PRHDT, CDR2 FYEKMQ (reference sequence). This CDR3 is CASSLRQGKGYEQYF. CDR3 DNA: TGTGCCAGCAGCTTACGACAGGGGAAGGGCTACGAGCAGTACTTC.

To note about this clone: Other DNA sequences of this sample code for an identical CDR3. V is TRBV29-1 and J is TRBJ2-3; possibly TRBD1 for D (6 bases). Germline assignment: CDR1 SQVTM and CDR2 ANQGSEA. CDR3 size: 13 residues. V dropped 3 bases and J dropped 5 bases, with 12 bases sitting between them. The CDR3 region has the DNA TGCAGCGTTGACAGGGGTATGGGAGATACGCAGTATTTT. Its protein is CSVDRGMGDTQYF.

The chain combines TRBV5-1 with TRBJ2-5, with D possibly being TRBD1 or TRBD2 (5 bases each). This CDR3 is built from 16 residues. From germline, CDR1 is SGHRS and CDR2 YFSETQ. The V end was cut by 4 bases, the J end by 4 bases, with 20 bases between. The CDR3 DNA reads as TGCGCCAGCAGCCCCGTGGGGCGCCAGGCGGGAGAGACCCAGTACTTC. This gives the protein CASSPVGRQAGETQYF.

This chain connects TRBV27 to TRBJ2-6, with D hard to call. V lost 6 bases and J lost 1, with 10 bases in between. In germline, CDR1 is MNHEY, CDR2 SMNVEV (reference sequence). There are 15 residues in the CDR3. In DNA form, the CDR3 reads TGTGCCAGCAGCCAAGCAGGTTCTGGGGCCAACGTCCTGACTTTC. It is translated as CASSQAGSGANVLTF.

The chain has TRBV7-2 and TRBJ2-1; D might be TRBD2 (7 bases). Germline CDR1 and CDR2: SGHTA and FQGNSA. This CDR3 is 13 amino acids long. V dropped 1 base and J dropped 8 bases, with 9 bases sitting between them. CDR3 sequence reads: CASSLGGGDEQFF. The CDR3 DNA reads TGTGCCAGCAGCTTAGGGGGGGGCGATGAGCAGTTCTTC.

The genes are TRBV4-3 and TRBJ1-2; 8 positions match TRBD1. This CDR3 contains 15 residues. J lost 6 bases, V lost 6 bases, and 12 bases had no gene match. Germline assignment: CDR1 LGHNA and CDR2 YSLEER. DNA of the CDR3: TGCGCCAGCAGGAACTCAGGGGGCGTGGGACATGGCTACACCTTC. This gives the protein CASRNSGGVGHGYTF.

J is TRBJ1-1 and V is TRBV20-1, with unresolved D. Germline values: CDR1 DFQATT, CDR2 SNEGSKA (reference sequence). V was trimmed by 6 bases and J by 3 bases, leaving 8 bases between them. The CDR3 length is 11 residues. The CDR3 spells CSAASYTEAFF. For the CDR3, the DNA is TGCAGTGCGGCGAGTTACACTGAAGCTTTCTTT.

The chain carries TRBV9 and TRBJ2-2; 10 bases fit TRBD1. CDR1 and CDR2 from the germline V gene are SGDLS and YYNGEE. After removal of 3 bases from V and 4 bases from J, the junction contained 9 bases not matched to a gene. The CDR3 covers 17 residues. The CDR3 is CASSDPRQGASTGELFF. The CDR3 DNA is TGTGCCAGCAGCGATCCGAGACAGGGGGCGAGCACCGGGGAGCTGTTTTTT.

The chain is built from TRBV9 and TRBJ2-2; TRBD1 matches 10 bases. Germline loops: CDR1 SGDLS, CDR2 YYNGEE. Losses at the gene ends were 5 bases for V and 7 bases for J; bases not matched to a gene: 5. The CDR3 runs to 14 residues. The DNA of the CDR3 is TGTGCCAGCAGTAGACAGGGGGCCGGCGGGGAGCTGTTTTTT. Translating it yields CASSRQGAGGELFF.

This clone was observed once. This chain connects TRBV29-1 to TRBJ1-5, with TRBD1 as a possible D gene (5 bases). This CDR3 region has 14 residues. Trimming cost V 4 bases and J 0 bases, with 10 bases left between them. Germline CDR1 is SQVTM and CDR2 is ANQGSEA. The CDR3 reads CSVAWGNSNQPQHF. In DNA, the CDR3 is TGCAGCGTTGCTTGGGGCAATAGCAATCAGCCCCAGCATTTT.

The chain couples TRBV5-1 to TRBJ1-2, with D perhaps matching TRBD1 (5 bases). Germline V gene lookup returns CDR1 SGHRS and CDR2 YFSETQ. This CDR3 is built from 14 residues. V dropped 4 bases and J dropped 1 base, with 11 bases sitting between them. The CDR3 nucleotides are TGCGCCAGCAGCCCAGGACATCTTAACTATGGCTACACCTTC. It yields the protein CASSPGHLNYGYTF.